The clone carrying this T cell receptor beta chain occurred many times. Its specificity is not known. Authors of the study amplified TCR beta CDR3 regions from RNA transcripts. Carried out on the TCR CDR3, a first-round RT-PCR used the HTBI primer set. TCRdb ran MiXCR on the multiplex PCR reads and lists one entry per CDR3 protein. Of approximately 590,000 distinct CDR3 sequences listed, 15% to 18% are singletons. This sample was taken from a study of T cells in Graves' hyperthyroidism and ophthalmopathy. Notes on the study in general: Most thyroid clonotypes with frequency above 0.001 were detected in blood. The model's output predicted ophthalmopathy at a median of about 6.5 months prior to onset.

This sequence was found in a woman aged 25 to 45 with Graves' hyperthyroidism. Sequencing was done on a sample of blood.

CDR3 sequence reads: CASSLVFTGSYGYTF. In DNA, the CDR3 is TGTGCCAGCAGCTTGGTCTTTACAGGGAGCTATGGCTACACCTTC. This sequence joins TRBV5-5 and TRBJ1-2; D might be TRBD1 (6 bases). Between the trimmed V and J ends, which lost 0 bases and 4 bases, there was a span of 13 bases. CDR1 and CDR2 from the germline V gene are SGHKS and YYEKEE (reference sequence). The CDR3 spans 15 residues.